The 2 T cell receptor beta chains in this list originate from one sample, sequenced in a study of T cells after yellow fever vaccination (dated by TCRdb to between 2017 and 2020). The library was built by means of 5' RACE. Sequencing took place on an Illumina HiSeq 2500. In-frame beta chains were kept once TCRdb had trimmed the public reads at Q25 with fastp and called clones with MiXCR. Rows with one shared CDR3 protein collapse into an entry with the most common genes and DNA. For this sample the table gives about 580,000 distinct CDR3 sequences, of which about a sixth were detected only once. The ten largest clones take up 15% to 20% of the sample. According to the study, the label for this sample's treatment or condition signals: live attenuated yellow fever vaccine strain. The source material was PBMCs, sampled less than 6 days after the first yellow fever vaccination. These receptor sequences come from a man aged 18-30 years who received the YFV17D yellow fever vaccine.

The chain couples TRBV19 to TRBJ1-5, with D possibly being TRBD1 (5 bases). Trimming took 3 bases from V and 9 from J, leaving 12 bases between them. CDR1 and CDR2 from the germline V gene are LNHDA and SQIVND (reference sequence). The CDR3 spans 13 residues. The chain's CDR3 is CASSMQDIRPQHF. Here the CDR3 DNA reads TGTGCCAGTAGTATGCAGGACATTCGGCCCCAGCATTTT.

CDR3 nucleotides: TGTGCCATCAGTGAGCCCCCGGGGCGGCGGACTCTCTCCTCTGGAAACACCATATATTTT. Translating gives CAISEPPGRRTLSSGNTIYF. V gene TRBV10-3 combines with J gene TRBJ1-3; a possible D gene is TRBD1 (5 bases). Trimming shortened V by 2 bases and J by 0 bases, and 23 bases separated the two germline ends. Germline lookup yields CDR1 ENHRY and CDR2 SYGVKD. This CDR3 is built from 20 residues.